Below are 26 T cell receptor beta chains sequenced from a single sample in a study of blood T cells in healthy people across ages. A J-beta primer mix and a sample-barcoded 5' primer were used in a second PCR of about 7 to 12 cycles. TCRdb reanalysed the 5' RACE reads using MiXCR and keeps one entry per CDR3 protein. Here the sample spans about 800,000 distinct CDR3 sequences, 58% being singletons. Sample: blood. These receptors came from a man aged 25-45 years in good health.

The genes are TRBV10-2 and TRBJ2-7; 12 bases agree with TRBD1. V shed 6 bases, J shed 5 bases, and the junction held 5 bases outside the gene matches. There are 14 residues in the CDR3. CDR1 is WSHSY and CDR2 is SAAADI in the germline V gene. The CDR3 spells CASRGTGGFDEQYF. The CDR3 DNA reads as TGCGCCAGCAGGGGGACAGGGGGCTTCGACGAGCAGTACTTC.

The chain couples TRBV27 to TRBJ2-1; D remains unclear. Germline V CDR1 and CDR2: MNHEY, SMNVEV (reference sequence). The length of the CDR3 is 14 residues. V lost 0 bases, J lost 7 bases, and 10 bases lay in between. CDR3 loop: CASSLSGRQNEQFF. CDR3 DNA sequence: TGTGCCAGCAGTTTATCCGGTCGTCAGAATGAGCAGTTCTTC.

The chain combines TRBV2 with TRBJ1-1; D not resolved. Trimming stripped 6 bases from V and 4 bases from J, with 9 bases between. This CDR3 spans 12 amino acids. The germline V gene has CDR1 SNHLY and CDR2 FYNNEI. The CDR3 protein is CASRDGSTEAFF. The CDR3 region has the DNA TGTGCCAGCAGGGACGGGAGCACTGAAGCTTTCTTT.

This clonotype has more than one count but fewer than ten. The chain joins TRBV20-1 to TRBJ1-2; 10 positions match TRBD1. With V trimmed by 5 bases and J by 8 bases, 11 bases remained unmatched. The V gene's germline CDR1 is DFQATT and CDR2 SNEGSKA (reference sequence). The CDR3 has 14 amino acids. The DNA of the CDR3 is TGCAGTGCTGCGACAGGGGGCGCAAGTTGGGGCTACACCTTC. Translation gives CSAATGGASWGYTF.

The table lists this clonotype with a few counts. The genes are TRBV25-1 and TRBJ1-5; no firm D call. Germline CDR1 reads MGHDK; CDR2 reads SYGVNS. The V gene lost 3 bases and the J gene lost 9 bases, with 6 bases spanning the gap. The CDR3 contains 11 residues. Written as DNA, the CDR3 is TGTGCCAGCAGTGATGGTGGGCCCCAGCATTTT. It translates to CASSDGGPQHF.

This clonotype has more than one count but fewer than ten. The rearrangement joins TRBV7-9 to TRBJ2-3; TRBD2 agrees at 8 bases. Germline V gene data show CDR1 as SEHNR and CDR2 as FQNEAQ (reference sequence). This CDR3 spans 14 amino acids. V shed 4 bases and J 3 bases; nucleotides not matched to a gene: 3. CDR3 in amino acids: CASSSGLDTDTQYF. CDR3 coding DNA: TGTGCCAGCAGCTCGGGACTAGATACAGATACGCAGTATTTT.

This clonotype occurred once. The CDR3 spells CSASLPAFRDTQYF. CDR3 coding DNA: TGCAGTGCTAGCCTACCGGCCTTCAGAGATACGCAGTATTTT. The chain links TRBV20-1 to TRBJ2-3; D is unclear. With 3 bases removed from V and 5 bases from J, the gap between germline ends came to 15 bases. The CDR3 runs 14 residues. Germline CDR1 reads DFQATT; CDR2 reads SNEGSKA (reference sequence).

Turning to this clonotype: The junction does not match germline at one end; this may be a read error. The V call is TRBV5-5, the J call TRBJ1-4; maybe TRBD1 (5 bases). Germline values: CDR1 SGHKS, CDR2 YYEKEE (reference sequence). The CDR3 is 17 residues long. The CDR3: CASSPGPNFATNENLFF. CDR3 bases: TGTGCCAGCAGCCCGGGGCCCAACTTTGCAACTAATGAAAACCTGTTTTTT.

In its sample, this clonotype was seen a few times. The J gene is TRBJ2-7, the V gene TRBV15, with D maybe TRBD2 (5 bases). V lost 0 bases and J 3 bases, leaving 12 bases between the germline ends. Germline assignment: CDR1 LNHNV and CDR2 YYDKDF (reference sequence). CDR3 length equals 15 residues. The CDR3 region is CATSRETSGSYEQYF. CDR3 in DNA: TGTGCCACCAGCAGAGAAACTAGTGGCAGCTACGAGCAGTACTTC.

The table lists this clonotype with a few counts. The chain has TRBV15 and TRBJ2-7; D is ambiguous. The V end was cut by 1 base, the J end by 1 base, with 11 bases between. The CDR3 extends over 15 amino acids. Germline V gives CDR1 LNHNV, CDR2 YYDKDF (reference sequence). The CDR3 sequence: CATSRGFGSSYEQYF. The CDR3 region has the DNA TGTGCCACCAGCAGAGGTTTCGGATCTTCCTACGAGCAGTACTTC.

This rearrangement joins TRBV29-1 to TRBJ2-1; D perhaps matches TRBD1 (5 bases). This CDR3 has 20 residues. Germline V gene sequence: CDR1 SQVTM, CDR2 ANQGSEA. The V and J ends lost 7 bases and 10 bases respectively, with 41 bases between them. The DNA for the CDR3 is TGCAGCGCTTCAACTCGGACACGACAATCTTACGTGAAGGTGCATGTCGAGCAGTTCTTC. Translation: CSASTRTRQSYVKVHVEQFF.

V and J are TRBV27 and TRBJ2-7; D gene ambiguous. This CDR3 has 13 residues. CDR1 and CDR2 from the germline V gene are MNHEY and SMNVEV (reference sequence). V was pared by 5 bases and J by 7 bases, with 15 bases between. The CDR3 loop is CASSHRLGWEQYF. CDR3 DNA: TGTGCCAGCAGTCACCGGTTGGGTTGGGAGCAGTACTTC.

The table lists this clonotype with a few counts. The chain recombines TRBV6-2 or TRBV6-3 with TRBJ2-1; D remains unclear. The V end was cut by 7 bases, the J end by 3 bases, with 4 bases between. Germline assignment: CDR1 MNHEY and CDR2 SVGEGT. The CDR3 is 11 residues long. CDR3 sequence (DNA): TGTGCCAGCACCGACTACAATGAGCAGTTCTTC. Translating gives CASTDYNEQFF.

This clonotype appeared a few times. The chain has TRBV7-2 and TRBJ1-2; 8 bases fit TRBD1. V was clipped by 5 bases and J by 7 bases; unmatched bases: 12. Germline CDR1 SGHTA, CDR2 FQGNSA. The CDR3 spans 15 residues. The CDR3 region is CASSLLVQGAGGYTF. The CDR3, as DNA: TGTGCCAGCAGCCTCTTGGTGCAGGGGGCGGGTGGCTACACCTTC.

V gene TRBV12-3 or TRBV12-4 combines with J gene TRBJ2-3; 8 bases map to TRBD2. This CDR3 comprises 13 residues. V shed 4 bases, J shed 3 bases, and the junction held 0 bases outside the gene matches. Written as DNA, the CDR3 is TGTGCCAGCAGTTCTAGCGGGACAGATACGCAGTATTTT. The encoded protein is CASSSSGTDTQYF.

The V gene is TRBV15, the J gene TRBJ1-5; no clear D. Trimming removed 6 bases at V and 2 bases at J, with 8 bases between. The CDR3 is made up of 13 amino acids. Germline V gene data show CDR1 as LNHNV and CDR2 as YYDKDF (reference sequence). This chain's CDR3 is CATSAEGNQPQHF. The CDR3 nucleotides are TGTGCCACCAGTGCAGAGGGCAATCAGCCCCAGCATTTT.

This clonotype showed up just a few times. V is TRBV9 and J is TRBJ2-4; 10 nucleotides agree with TRBD1. V lost 2 bases and J lost 13; bases outside the gene matches: 15. Germline V gene lookup returns CDR1 SGDLS and CDR2 YYNGEE. There are 16 residues in the CDR3. CDR3 in amino acids: CASSVHRDRGSLEQYF. In DNA form, the CDR3 reads TGTGCCAGCAGCGTGCACCGGGACAGGGGTTCCCTAGAGCAGTACTTC.

The V gene is TRBV20-1, the J gene TRBJ2-1; 7 nucleotides align to TRBD2. Trimming cost V 3 bases and J 4 bases; bases outside gene matches: 9. The CDR3 is made up of 15 amino acids. Germline V gene lookup returns CDR1 DFQATT and CDR2 SNEGSKA (reference sequence). Written as DNA, the CDR3 is TGCAGTGCTAGTGCCGTTACTAGCGCTTACAATGAGCAGTTCTTC. Protein sequence: CSASAVTSAYNEQFF.

The chain joins TRBV6-6 to TRBJ2-1; D is perhaps TRBD1 or TRBD2 (5 bases each). Deletions cut 8 bases from V and 6 bases from J, with 17 bases between. Germline V gene sequence: CDR1 MNHNY, CDR2 SVGAGI (reference sequence). The CDR3 sequence is 14 residues long. The CDR3 sequence is CASVPPGRANEQFF. DNA of the CDR3: TGTGCCAGCGTGCCCCCGGGACGGGCCAATGAGCAGTTCTTC.

The chain is built from TRBV2 and TRBJ2-7; perhaps TRBD1 as D (5 bases). CDR3 length: 11 amino acids. Germline assignment: CDR1 SNHLY and CDR2 FYNNEI. Trimming removed 6 bases at V and 6 bases at J, with 9 bases between. The CDR3 here is CASRTVGEQYF. The CDR3 DNA follows: TGTGCCAGCAGGACAGTGGGCGAGCAGTACTTC.

V usage is TRBV20-1 and J usage is TRBJ2-7, with D unresolved. Germline V gene lookup returns CDR1 DFQATT and CDR2 SNEGSKA (reference sequence). The CDR3 has 15 residues. V lost 2 bases and J lost 0, with 14 bases in between. CDR3 DNA sequence: TGCAGTGCTAGATCCCGGACGCCGGTCTCCTACGAGCAGTACTTC. Its translation: CSARSRTPVSYEQYF.

The CDR3 coding sequence is TGTGCTAGTGGTTTGGTACCTGCAGAGCAGTTCTTC. Translation gives CASGLVPAEQFF. V gene TRBV12-5 combines with J gene TRBJ2-1, with D hard to call. Germline V gene data show CDR1 as LGHNT and CDR2 as FRNRAP. This CDR3 spans 12 amino acids. Trimming removed 0 bases at V and 10 bases at J, with 7 bases between.

This chain connects TRBV14 to TRBJ2-5, with D tentatively TRBD1 or TRBD2 (5 bases each). The CDR3 has 19 residues. Germline values: CDR1 SGHDN, CDR2 FVKESK. V dropped 2 bases and J dropped 5 bases, with 27 bases sitting between them. The CDR3 loop reads CASSQRDPYRQPPRETQYF. The CDR3, as DNA: TGTGCCAGCAGCCAAAGGGACCCATACAGACAGCCACCAAGGGAGACCCAGTACTTC.

The chain recombines TRBV6-2 or TRBV6-3 with TRBJ2-7; TRBD2 aligns across 8 bases. This CDR3 is 14 amino acids long. CDR1 and CDR2 (germline): MNHEY, SVGEGT. Losses at the gene ends were 7 bases for V and 6 bases for J; bases not matched to a gene: 11. CDR3 DNA: TGTGCCAGCACGAGCGGGAGCCTCCTGTCCGAGCAGTACTTC. The encoded protein is CASTSGSLLSEQYF.

The genes are TRBV7-2 and TRBJ2-5; D may be TRBD2 (5 bases). V dropped 1 base and J dropped 4 bases, with 10 bases sitting between them. Germline V gene data show CDR1 as SGHTA and CDR2 as FQGNSA. This CDR3 comprises 14 residues. The DNA of the CDR3 is TGTGCCAGCAGCTTAGGCCCCACTAGAGAGACCCAGTACTTC. Amino acid sequence: CASSLGPTRETQYF.

V gene TRBV4-3 combines with J gene TRBJ1-2; no clear D gene. CDR1 is LGHNA, CDR2 YSLEER, per germline. CDR3 length equals 13 residues. V lost 0 bases, J lost 8 bases, and 10 bases lay in between. CDR3 in DNA: TGCGCCAGCAGCCAAGATGTGGGAGGAGGCTACACCTTC. It yields the protein CASSQDVGGGYTF.